One and the same sample provided the 20 T cell receptor beta chains below, sequenced in a study of molecular identifiers for immune sequencing clone quantification (dated by TCRdb to the late 2010s). Receptors were amplified or captured by PCR. The sample was run on an Illumina MiSeq. TCRdb reanalyzed the raw reads on its own, using fastp at Q25 for trimming and MiXCR for clone calling, and kept in-frame beta chains. Entries are consolidated by CDR3 protein sequence, retaining the most common genes and DNA. The sample has about 36,000 distinct CDR3 sequences on record, less than 20% of them singletons. About 7.4% of the sample rests with the top ten. Source material: naive CD8+ T cells from blood, with Jurkat cell RNA spiked in. The cell subset or site tag for this specimen amounts to: FACS-sorted CD8+CD4-CCR7+CD45RA+ naive T cells. The receptors come from a human donor in good health. Some libraries in this study had Jurkat cell RNA spiked in.

There are a few counts of this clonotype. The V gene is TRBV7-6, the J gene TRBJ1-5; D not certain. V gave up 5 bases and J gave up 4 bases, with 18 bases separating them. Germline CDR1 SGHVS, CDR2 FNYEAQ. The CDR3 is 16 residues long. The CDR3 sequence: CASSPGRAMGNQPQHF. CDR3 DNA: TGTGCCAGCAGCCCCGGGAGGGCTATGGGGAATCAGCCCCAGCATTTT.

The chain joins TRBV28 to TRBJ1-5; unclear D gene. Trimming took 1 base from V and 3 from J, leaving 10 bases between them. CDR1 is MDHEN, CDR2 SYDVKM, per germline. There are 15 residues in the CDR3. This CDR3 reads CASSLSGGINQPQHF. The DNA for the CDR3 is TGTGCCAGCAGTTTATCCGGAGGGATCAATCAGCCCCAGCATTTT.

There are many counts of this clonotype. This chain connects TRBV7-9 to TRBJ2-1; D might be TRBD2 (6 bases). This CDR3 spans 12 amino acids. V was cut by 8 bases and J by 13 bases, with 18 bases left in between. Germline V lookup: CDR1 SEHNR, CDR2 FQNEAQ (reference sequence). Here the CDR3 reads CASVESGQGQFF. DNA of the CDR3: TGTGCCAGCGTTGAGAGCGGGCAGGGACAGTTCTTC.

As concerns this clonotype: The conserved phenylalanine or tryptophan normally closing the CDR3 is absent here, so this likely arose from a read error. The chain links TRBV28 to TRBJ2-1; 8 bases fit TRBD2. V shed 2 bases, J shed 0 bases, and the junction held 3 bases outside the gene matches. CDR3 length: 16 amino acids. Germline V CDR1 and CDR2: MDHEN, SYDVKM. This CDR3 reads CASSLIGGASYNEQFS. DNA of the CDR3: TGTGCCAGCAGTTTAATCGGGGGGGCCTCCTACAATGAGCAGTTCTCC.

The chain couples TRBV28 to TRBJ2-7; no clear D. The germline CDR1 and CDR2 sequences are MDHEN and SYDVKM. This CDR3 comprises 11 residues. V shed 8 bases and J shed 2 bases, with 7 bases lying between them. The chain's CDR3 is CASGKAYEQYF. CDR3 DNA sequence: TGTGCCAGCGGAAAAGCCTACGAGCAGTACTTC.

This clonotype was detected ten times or more. V is TRBV7-8 and J is TRBJ2-7, with 10 positions matching TRBD1. Germline V gene data show CDR1 as SGHVS and CDR2 as FQNEAQ. V was clipped by 3 bases and J by 2 bases; unmatched bases: 4. This CDR3 is built from 15 residues. CDR3 loop: CASSFRGTGAYEQYF. The DNA of the CDR3 is TGTGCCAGCAGCTTTCGGGGGACAGGGGCCTACGAGCAGTACTTC.

This clonotype was counted many times. V and J are TRBV6-2 or TRBV6-3 and TRBJ2-3; TRBD2 agrees at 9 bases. Germline CDR1 and CDR2: MNHEY and SVGEGT. The CDR3 sequence is 14 residues long. Trimming took 5 bases from V and 7 from J; bases not matched to a gene: 7. CDR3 in DNA: TGTGCCAGCAGTCATGAGCGGGAGGAAAATACGCAGTATTTT. It yields the protein CASSHEREENTQYF.

This clonotype was found many times. The chain employs TRBV3-1 and TRBJ1-3; D call uncertain. The germline V and J ends were trimmed by 0 bases and 0 bases, with 6 bases remaining between them. The CDR3 sequence is 15 residues long. CDR1 is LGHDT and CDR2 is YNNKEL in the germline V gene (reference sequence). The CDR3 is CASSQEGHSGNTIYF. The CDR3 nucleotides are TGTGCCAGCAGCCAAGAAGGGCACTCTGGAAACACCATATATTTT.

On this clonotype itself: A much larger clone lies a single base off, so this may be a read error. This chain links TRBV10-3 with TRBJ2-1; D is possibly TRBD1 or TRBD2 (5 bases each). This CDR3 spans 14 amino acids. Germline V lookup: CDR1 ENHRY, CDR2 SYGVKD. CDR3 sequence reads: CAFSEGSSHNEQFF. CDR3 coding DNA: TGTGCCTTTAGCGAGGGGAGCTCCCACAATGAGCAGTTCTTC.

To note about this clonotype: A much bigger clone sits one base away, suggesting this may be a read error. V is TRBV11-2 and J is TRBJ1-2, with D possibly TRBD1 on 5 matching bases. The CDR3 has 17 residues. The germline gives CDR1 SGHAT, CDR2 FQNNGV. For the CDR3, the DNA is TGTGCCAGCAGCTCGGCGAGGTGGGGGATCGTACCCTATAGCTACACCTTC. Translation: CASSSARWGIVPYSYTF. The whole variable domain, filled in from reference TRBV11-2 and TRBJ1-2, reads EAGVAQSPRYKIIEKRQSVAFWCNPISGHATLYWYQQILGQGPKLLIQFQNNGVVDDSQLPKDRFSAERLKGVDSTLKIQPAKLEDSAVYLCASSSARWGIVPYSYTFGSGTRLTVV.

The chain has TRBV7-3 and TRBJ2-1; D is uncertain. V was shortened by 2 bases and J by 7 bases, with 9 bases between the two germline ends. Looked up from germline, CDR1 is SGHTA and CDR2 is FQGTGA. The CDR3 extends over 13 amino acids. The CDR3 spells CASSLGSLNEQFF. Here the CDR3 DNA reads TGTGCCAGCAGCTTAGGTAGCTTGAATGAGCAGTTCTTC.

There are many counts of this clonotype. V and J are TRBV7-2 and TRBJ1-5; D might be TRBD1 (5 bases). This CDR3 comprises 17 residues. Germline-derived CDR1 and CDR2 are SGHTA and FQGNSA. Trimming took 3 bases from V and 4 from J, leaving 19 bases between them. CDR3 sequence: CASSLGYGGAFNQPQHF. CDR3 coding DNA: TGTGCCAGCAGCTTGGGGTACGGAGGGGCGTTTAATCAGCCCCAGCATTTT.

This clonotype came up many times. This chain connects TRBV5-6 to TRBJ1-2; D remains unclear. This CDR3 is 15 amino acids long. CDR1 SGHDT and CDR2 YYEEEE come from the germline V gene. The ends were cut back, 1 base at V and 3 bases at J, with 13 bases in the middle. The CDR3 DNA is TGTGCCAGCAGCTTGATGGAGGGAATGTACTATGGCTACACCTTC. Translated, it gives CASSLMEGMYYGYTF.

Ten or more counts support this clonotype. The J gene is TRBJ2-7, the V gene TRBV12-3 or TRBV12-4; D is undetermined. This CDR3 spans 13 amino acids. The V gene lost 6 bases and the J gene lost 3 bases, with 12 bases spanning the gap. CDR3 nucleotides: TGTGCCAGCAGCAAGATCATCTTCTACGAGCAGTACTTC. It translates to CASSKIIFYEQYF.

This chain uses TRBV18 with TRBJ2-1, with a weak D call TRBD2 (6 bases). V was shortened by 5 bases and J by 6 bases, with 14 bases between the two germline ends. Germline V CDR1 and CDR2: KGHSH, LQKENI. The CDR3 is 14 residues long. The DNA of the CDR3 is TGTGCCAGCTCAGGCCTCCAGGGAGGCAATGAGCAGTTCTTC. Protein sequence: CASSGLQGGNEQFF.

This clonotype occurred many times. The chain is built from TRBV28 and TRBJ1-5; D remains ambiguous. With 3 bases removed from V and 6 bases from J, the gap between germline ends came to 12 bases. CDR3 length equals 14 residues. Germline V gene data show CDR1 as MDHEN and CDR2 as SYDVKM. In DNA, the CDR3 is TGTGCCAGCAGTTTTAGAGGGAAGCGTCAGCCCCAGCATTTT. Translating it yields CASSFRGKRQPQHF.

This clonotype was seen many times. The J gene is TRBJ2-5, the V gene TRBV20-1, with 8 bases fitting TRBD1. Germline V lookup: CDR1 DFQATT, CDR2 SNEGSKA (reference sequence). The CDR3 contains 15 residues. Losses at the gene ends were 0 bases for V and 3 bases for J; bases not matched to a gene: 6. The CDR3 coding sequence is TGCAGTGCTAGAGATCGGTACAGGGGGGAAGAGACCCAGTACTTC. Translating gives CSARDRYRGEETQYF.

This clonotype appeared many times. For the CDR3, the DNA is TGTGCCAGCAGCCAGACAGGGTTCTACGAGCAGTACTTC. Translating gives CASSQTGFYEQYF. The chain links TRBV28 to TRBJ2-7, with 7 bases aligning to TRBD1. This CDR3 comprises 13 residues. Germline CDR1 reads MDHEN; CDR2 reads SYDVKM. The V and J ends lost 6 bases and 3 bases, in that order; junction bases with no gene match: 5.

Note on this clonotype: Just one base apart from a much larger clone, this may be a read error. CDR3 nucleotides: TGTGCCAGCAATTATAACAATGAGCAGTTCTTC. The encoded protein is CASNYNNEQFF. This chain links TRBV6-6 with TRBJ2-1; D is uncertain. V was trimmed by 7 bases and J by 5 bases, leaving 6 bases between them. Germline CDR1 reads MNHNY; CDR2 reads SVGAGI (reference sequence). The CDR3 contains 11 residues.

In the case of this clonotype: A single base separates this from a much larger clone, so it may be a read error. This chain links TRBV5-1 with TRBJ2-7; D might be TRBD2 (6 bases). CDR1 is SGHRS, CDR2 YFSETQ, per germline. CDR3 length: 13 amino acids. V gave up 0 bases and J gave up 9 bases, with 13 bases separating them. The CDR3 coding sequence is TGCGCCAGCAGCTTGGGGGGGGAACGCGGGCAGTACTTC. It translates to CASSLGGERGQYF.